The entry below gives a single TCR beta chain sequence along with its context. The data derive from a study of T-cell reconstitution after alpha-beta-depleted transplantation in children. Preparation of the TCRbeta library used unique molecular identifiers. TCRdb reanalysed the PCR reads using MiXCR and keeps one entry per CDR3 protein. Of 400,000 to 500,000 distinct CDR3 sequences in the sample, roughly 10% were seen once. The source material was PBMCs from the stem cell graft donor, sampled from the stem cell graft. This clonotype was obtained from a human donor who donated a stem cell graft to a child with acute myeloid leukemia.

The CDR3 loop reads CASTLQGFNTEAFF. The CDR3 DNA reads TGTGCCAGCACCCTACAGGGGTTCAACACTGAAGCTTTCTTT. The V and J genes are TRBV7-9 and TRBJ1-1; 7 bases are shared with TRBD1. Germline V gene lookup returns CDR1 SEHNR and CDR2 FQNEAQ (reference sequence). The CDR3 has 14 amino acids. V lost 7 bases and J lost 2; bases outside the gene matches: 7.